The rows below give T cell receptor beta chains drawn from one sample of a study of technical replicates of blood from a handful of donors. Sequencing was performed with immunoSEQ multiplex PCR; in TCRdb, only in-frame clones are kept and a portion is missing. The table includes roughly 100,000 clones, 95% detected once. The specimen was T cells isolated from PBMCs. The receptor source for this set is a human donor in good health. CDR3s include the opening cysteine and the closing phenylalanine or tryptophan.

J gene	V gene	CDR3 protein
TRBJ1-1	TRBV21-1	CASSKGQTGATTEAFF
TRBJ2-1	TRBV19	CASSPHRGWADEQFF
TRBJ2-5	TRBV11-2	CASSLDLGLTETQYF
TRBJ1-5	TRBV30	CAWNGQGFRGNQPQHF
TRBJ2-6	TRBV6-1	CASSAQGAGANVLTF
TRBJ2-5	TRBV5-6	CASSLKGGGGETQYF
TRBJ2-7	TRBV7-6	CASSSQGAVNEQYF
TRBJ2-3	TRBV6-4	CASSDRTSGIDTQYF
TRBJ1-5	TRBV27	CASRSRDSYQPQHF
TRBJ2-7	TRBV6-1	CATKEGIAGGYEQYF
TRBJ1-1	TRBV6-5	CASQRGGRGEAFF
TRBJ1-1	TRBV18	CASSPTQGLNTEAFF
TRBJ2-2	TRBV7-2	CASSLVSGKNTGELFF
TRBJ1-1	TRBV10-3	CAIGRDSFTEAFF
TRBJ2-7	TRBV18	CASSLADEQYF
TRBJ2-1	TRBV19	CASSSGRAGYNEQFF
TRBJ1-1	TRBV6-4	CASSASVNTEAFF
TRBJ2-3	TRBV4-3	CASSQAGTSGSTDTQYF
TRBJ2-7	TRBV5-8	CASTTWTAYEQYF
TRBJ1-4	TRBV11-3	CASSLGGPTNEKLFF
TRBJ1-5	TRBV6-5	CASSYSGGKSQPQHF
TRBJ2-7	TRBV28	CASSYLQLQYF
TRBJ2-7	TRBV19	CASSHRDFYEQYF
TRBJ2-7	TRBV15	CATARDWLYEQYF
TRBJ1-4	TRBV7-9	CASSPDRYEKLFF
TRBJ2-7	TRBV19	CASKGHYYEQYF
TRBJ2-7	TRBV4-1	CASSQFPGRMEYEQYF
TRBJ2-1	TRBV6-4	CASSVIGGSTYNEQFF
TRBJ2-7	TRBV13	CASSFGGPGTPNEQYF
TRBJ2-1	TRBV10-3	CAISTNNLAGGNNEQFF
TRBJ2-3	TRBV21-1	CASSNLGSGSTDTQYF
TRBJ2-7	TRBV5-8	CASTLLGVDRAYEQYF
TRBJ2-7	TRBV5-1	CASSTRQGSSYEQYF
TRBJ2-2	TRBV7-3	CASSSPPGNTGELFF
-	TRBV6-5	CASRSPGQGVYEQYF
TRBJ2-1	TRBV9	CASSVGGLEQFF
TRBJ2-7	TRBV19	CASSADRDQYEQYF
TRBJ1-1	TRBV19	CASNVGGRTEAFF
TRBJ1-5	TRBV18	CASSPRDRGPFRGNQPQHF
TRBJ2-2	TRBV28	CASSPGLVGELFF
TRBJ2-7	TRBV9	CASSAQGISHEQYF
TRBJ2-4	TRBV7-9	CASSSHETSGRSKNIQYF
TRBJ1-5	TRBV2	CASSGTADQPQHF